This T cell receptor beta chain is drawn from a study of control samples from healthy donors and cancer patients. Sequenced by immunoSEQ multiplex PCR; TCRdb stores in-frame clones only, minus some. Among around 110,000 clones, around 91% were seen once, and the ten largest hold around 1.1%. The V gene lost 2 bases and the J gene lost 2 bases, with 9 bases spanning the gap. Germline lookup yields CDR1 MNHEY and CDR2 SVGAGI. CDR3 length equals 14 residues. The clonotype originates from a woman in her 50s with colorectal cancer. Source material: PBMCs. This chain uses TRBV6-5 with TRBJ1-2; no definite D call. The CDR3 nucleotides read TGTGCCAGCAGTTACGACACCGCGAACTATGGCTACACCTTC. This codes for CASSYDTANYGYTF.